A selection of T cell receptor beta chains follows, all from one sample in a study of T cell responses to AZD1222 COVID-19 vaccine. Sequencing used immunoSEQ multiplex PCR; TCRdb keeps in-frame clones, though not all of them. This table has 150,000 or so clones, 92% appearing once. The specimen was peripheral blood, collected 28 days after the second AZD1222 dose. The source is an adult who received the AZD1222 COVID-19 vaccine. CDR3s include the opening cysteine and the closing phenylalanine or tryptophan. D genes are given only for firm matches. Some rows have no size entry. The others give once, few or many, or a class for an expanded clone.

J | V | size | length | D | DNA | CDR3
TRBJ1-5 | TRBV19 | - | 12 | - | TGTGCCAGCAAGGACGGGGATCAGCCCCAGCATTTT | CASKDGDQPQHF
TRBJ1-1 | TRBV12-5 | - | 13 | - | TGTGCTAGTGGTTTGGACAGGGTCACTGAAGCTTTCTTT | CASGLDRVTEAFF
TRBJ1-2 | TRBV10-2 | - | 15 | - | TGCGCCAGCAGCGAAGGGGGGGCGGGTAACTATGGCTACACCTTC | CASSEGGAGNYGYTF
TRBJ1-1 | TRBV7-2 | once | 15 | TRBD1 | TGTGCCAGCAGCGCAACTACAGGGGGACGGACTGAAGCTTTCTTT | CASSATTGGRTEAFF
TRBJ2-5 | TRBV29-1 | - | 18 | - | TGCAGCGTAGTTACCCTTTATACGGACAGTTCCAAGAGACGGGACCAGTACTTC | CSVVTLYTDSSKRRDQYF
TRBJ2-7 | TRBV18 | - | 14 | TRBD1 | TGTGCCAGCTCAACCGGGACAGGGCCCTACGAGCAGTACTTC | CASSTGTGPYEQYF
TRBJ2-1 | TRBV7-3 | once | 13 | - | TGTGCCAGCAGCTTAACGCGATACAATGAGCAGTTCTTC | CASSLTRYNEQFF
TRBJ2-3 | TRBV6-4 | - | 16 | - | TGTGCCAGCAGTGACTCTGGGGGACGGCGGACAGATACGCAGTATTTT | CASSDSGGRRTDTQYF
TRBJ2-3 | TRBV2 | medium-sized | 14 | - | TGTGCCAGCAGCTCACGGACTCCTTTTGATACGCAGTATTTT | CASSSRTPFDTQYF
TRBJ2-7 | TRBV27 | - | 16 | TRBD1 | TGTGCCAGCTCACATCATTTGACAGGGAATCGCCACGAGCAGTACTTC | CASSHHLTGNRHEQYF